These T cell receptor beta chains were read from a single sample in a study of vaccination effects on CD4 cells after COVID-19. Which antigens these TCRs recognize remains unknown. Repertoires were generated with immunoSEQ multiplex PCR, while TCRdb's copy carries only in-frame clones and drops some. The sample records roughly 36,000 clones, about 70% being singletons. The material sequenced was CD4+ T cells from PBMCs cultured without peptide, taken before COVID-19 vaccination. The receptors come from a human donor who received a COVID-19 vaccine. The CDR3 runs from the conserved cysteine through the conserved F or W. A D gene is named only where the DNA matches it firmly. Clone sizes are given selectively: once, few, many, or a class where the clone is expanded.

j_gene,d_gene,abundance,v_gene,CDR3nt,CDR3aa
TRBJ1-4,.,.,TRBV21-1,TGTGCCAGCAGCTCAAAGGGGGGGGCTTGGGAAAAACTGTTTTTT,CASSSKGGAWEKLFF
TRBJ1-2,TRBD1,.,TRBV7-2,TGTGCCAGCAGTAACGACAGGGCCTACTATGGCTACACCTTC,CASSNDRAYYGYTF
TRBJ2-5,.,once,TRBV6-1,TGTGCCAGCAGTAGGGGACTGGAGACCCAGTACTTC,CASSRGLETQYF
TRBJ2-4,.,.,TRBV3-1/TRBV3-2,TGTGCCAGCAGCCAAGCCCAGTTAGCCAAAAACATTCAGTACTTC,CASSQAQLAKNIQYF
TRBJ2-1,.,few,TRBV15,TGTGCCACCAGCAGAGATTTAATCAATGAGCAGTTCTTC,CATSRDLINEQFF
TRBJ2-2,TRBD1,.,TRBV5-4,TGTGCCAGCAGCGTCGGAATACAGGGGCGGGAGCTGTTTTTT,CASSVGIQGRELFF
TRBJ2-7,.,.,TRBV21-1,TGTGCCAGCAGCAAGGGACAGGGGCCAACCTACGAGCAGTACTTC,CASSKGQGPTYEQYF
TRBJ2-5,TRBD2,once,TRBV5-4,TGTGCCAGCAGCCGAGGACTAGCGGGGGCTCGGGAGACCCAGTACTTC,CASSRGLAGARETQYF
TRBJ1-1,.,.,TRBV11-3,TGTGCCAGCAGCTTAGGCCCCGCTGTGACTGAAGCTTTCTTT,CASSLGPAVTEAFF
TRBJ1-6,TRBD1,.,TRBV10-3,TGTGCCATCAGCCCAGGGGGGGCGCATTCACCCCTCCACTTT,CAISPGGAHSPLHF
TRBJ1-4,TRBD1,once,TRBV25-1,TGTGCCAGCAGTGACCCGACAGGGTTTAATGAAAAACTGTTTTTT,CASSDPTGFNEKLFF
TRBJ1-2,.,.,TRBV29-1,TGCAGCGTTTCAAAGGATAACTATGGCTACACCTTC,CSVSKDNYGYTF
TRBJ1-2,.,.,TRBV3-1/TRBV3-2,TGTGCCAGCAGCCAAGAGCTCGGAGGGTCTAGCTATGGCTACACCTTC,CASSQELGGSSYGYTF
TRBJ1-2,TRBD1,.,TRBV5-1,TGCGCCAGCAGCCTGGGACAGGGAGAAGGCTATGGCTACACCTTC,CASSLGQGEGYGYTF
TRBJ1-1,.,.,TRBV14,TGTGCCAGCAGCCAGGCAGTTGGGAGGGGGACTGAAGCTTTCTTT,CASSQAVGRGTEAFF
TRBJ2-7,.,.,TRBV27,TGTGCCAGCAGTCCTCAGGGTATATCCTACGAGCAGTACTTC,CASSPQGISYEQYF
TRBJ2-1,TRBD2,.,TRBV7-2,TGTGCCAGCAGCTTCGCCGGGACTAGATACAATGAGCAGTTCTTC,CASSFAGTRYNEQFF
TRBJ1-2,.,.,TRBV30,TGTGCCTGGAGCGGAGGGAACTATGGCTACACCTTC,CAWSGGNYGYTF
TRBJ2-1,TRBD2,.,TRBV7-2,TGTGCCAGCAGCTTAGTCGCTAGCGGGAGCTATGAGCAGTTCTTC,CASSLVASGSYEQFF
TRBJ1-3,TRBD1,few,TRBV5-6,TGTGCCAGCAGCCCCTACCCCGGACAGGGGAAAGGGAACACCATATATTTT,CASSPYPGQGKGNTIYF
TRBJ1-4,.,.,TRBV19,TGTGCCAGTACTGTTTGGGGCTCTAATGAAAAACTGTTTTTT,CASTVWGSNEKLFF
TRBJ1-2,.,few,TRBV2,TGTGCCAGCACGGGTTTGGCCAACAACTATGGCTACACCTTC,CASTGLANNYGYTF
TRBJ1-2,.,.,TRBV11-2,TGTGCCAGCAGCTCTATATCTGTTAACTATGGCTACACCTTC,CASSSISVNYGYTF
TRBJ1-6,.,.,TRBV9,TGTGCCAGCAGCGTCCGCGGGGAGAATTCACCCCTCCACTTT,CASSVRGENSPLHF
TRBJ1-1,.,.,TRBV5-6,TGTGCCAGCAGCTTGTATGGTTCCCGCACTGAAGCTTTCTTT,CASSLYGSRTEAFF
TRBJ2-2,.,.,TRBV7-9,TGTGCCAGCAGCATCGGGGTATCCGGGGAGCTGTTTTTT,CASSIGVSGELFF
TRBJ1-2,.,.,TRBV18,TGTGCCAGCTCATCTGGACACCGGGACCCGGTAGGGTATGGCTACACCTTC,CASSSGHRDPVGYGYTF
TRBJ2-4,.,once,TRBV5-1,TGCGCCAGCAGCCCGGGGGGCCCAACGGCCAAAAACATTCAGTACTTC,CASSPGGPTAKNIQYF
TRBJ1-1,.,.,TRBV4-2,TGTGCCAGCAGCCAAGATGGGCAGGAGAACACTGAAGCTTTCTTT,CASSQDGQENTEAFF
TRBJ2-1,.,.,TRBV7-8,TGTGCCAGCAGCTTAGCGACGGTTTCCTACAATGAGCAGTTCTTC,CASSLATVSYNEQFF
TRBJ2-1,TRBD2,few,TRBV5-4,TGTGCCAGCAGCCGGGGAGGGATCGCTAACAATGAGCAGTTCTTC,CASSRGGIANNEQFF
TRBJ1-2,.,.,TRBV28,TGTGCCAGCAGTTTAGCCCACGGGACAACCAGGGGTGGCTACACCTTC,CASSLAHGTTRGGYTF
TRBJ2-5,TRBD2,.,TRBV7-2,TGTGCCAGCAGCTTATCAGGTAGCGGGATCCAAGAGACCCAGTACTTC,CASSLSGSGIQETQYF
TRBJ1-2,.,.,TRBV5-5,TGTGCCAGCAGCTTGGCCGGTAACTATGGCTACACCTTC,CASSLAGNYGYTF
TRBJ2-1,TRBD1,once,TRBV6-5,TGTGCCAGCAGTTACCGGGACAGGGGGCATCAGTTCTTC,CASSYRDRGHQFF
TRBJ2-1,.,.,TRBV2,TGTGCCACCCAGAAGGAAGACACGAATGAGCAGTTCTTC,CATQKEDTNEQFF
TRBJ2-2,TRBD1,.,TRBV10-3,TGTGCCATCAGTGGTGGACAGGGAACGACCGGGGAGCTGTTTTTT,CAISGGQGTTGELFF